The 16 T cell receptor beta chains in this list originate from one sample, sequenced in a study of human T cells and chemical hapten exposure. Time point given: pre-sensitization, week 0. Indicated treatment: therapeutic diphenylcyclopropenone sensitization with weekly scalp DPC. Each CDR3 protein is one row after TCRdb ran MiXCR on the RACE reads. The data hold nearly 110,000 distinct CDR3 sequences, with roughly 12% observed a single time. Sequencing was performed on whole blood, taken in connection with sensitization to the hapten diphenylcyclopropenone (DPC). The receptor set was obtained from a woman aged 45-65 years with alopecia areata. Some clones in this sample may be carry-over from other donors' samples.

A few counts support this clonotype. The CDR3 is CASSSPERVNTEAFF. For the CDR3, the DNA is TGTGCCAGCAGTTCCCCAGAGAGAGTTAACACTGAAGCTTTCTTT. The chain links TRBV28 to TRBJ1-1; D remains ambiguous. The germline V gene encodes CDR1 MDHEN and CDR2 SYDVKM. Trimming left V 4 bases short and J 2 bases short, with 14 bases between. CDR3 size: 15 residues.

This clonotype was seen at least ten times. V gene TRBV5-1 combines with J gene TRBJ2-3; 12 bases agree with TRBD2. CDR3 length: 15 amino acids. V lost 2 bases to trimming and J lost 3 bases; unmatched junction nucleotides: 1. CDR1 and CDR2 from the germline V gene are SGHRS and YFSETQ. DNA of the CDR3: TGCGCCAGCAGCTTTGGGACTAGCGGGACAGATACGCAGTATTTT. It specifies CASSFGTSGTDTQYF.

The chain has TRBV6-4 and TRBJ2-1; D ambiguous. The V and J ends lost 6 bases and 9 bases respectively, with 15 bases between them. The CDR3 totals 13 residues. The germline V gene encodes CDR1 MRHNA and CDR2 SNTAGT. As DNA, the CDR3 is TGTGCCAGCAGCGCTGGCCCTACAAGTGAGCAGTTCTTC. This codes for CASSAGPTSEQFF.

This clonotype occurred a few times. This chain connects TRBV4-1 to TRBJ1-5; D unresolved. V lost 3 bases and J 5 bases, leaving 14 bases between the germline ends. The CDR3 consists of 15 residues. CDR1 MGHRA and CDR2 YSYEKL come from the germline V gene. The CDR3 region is CASSQTRTDYQPQHF. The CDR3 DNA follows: TGCGCCAGCAGCCAGACCAGGACGGATTATCAGCCCCAGCATTTT.

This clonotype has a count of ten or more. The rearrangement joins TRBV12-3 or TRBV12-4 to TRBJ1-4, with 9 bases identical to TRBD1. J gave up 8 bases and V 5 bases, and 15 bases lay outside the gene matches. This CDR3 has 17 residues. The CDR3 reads CASSPPKVGTGSEKLFF. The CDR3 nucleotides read TGTGCCAGCAGTCCTCCCAAAGTTGGGACAGGGAGCGAAAAACTGTTTTTT.

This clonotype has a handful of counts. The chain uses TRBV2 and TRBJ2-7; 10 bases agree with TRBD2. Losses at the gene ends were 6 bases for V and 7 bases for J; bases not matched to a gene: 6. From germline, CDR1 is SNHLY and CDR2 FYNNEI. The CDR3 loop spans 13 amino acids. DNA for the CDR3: TGTGCCAGCAGGCGTAGGACTAGCGGAGAGCAGTACTTC. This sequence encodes CASRRRTSGEQYF.

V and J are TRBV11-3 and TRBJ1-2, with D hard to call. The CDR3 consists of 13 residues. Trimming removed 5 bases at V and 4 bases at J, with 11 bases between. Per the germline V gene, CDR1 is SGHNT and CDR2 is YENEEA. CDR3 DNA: TGTGCCAGCAGCCCGGGGAGTAGCTATGGCTACACCTTC. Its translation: CASSPGSSYGYTF.

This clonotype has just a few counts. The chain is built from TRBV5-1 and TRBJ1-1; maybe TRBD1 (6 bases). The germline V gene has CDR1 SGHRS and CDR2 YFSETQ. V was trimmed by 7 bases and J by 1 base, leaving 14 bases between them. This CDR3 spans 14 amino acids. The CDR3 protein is CASRGAVENTEAFF. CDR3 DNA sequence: TGCGCCAGCCGGGGGGCGGTCGAGAACACTGAAGCTTTCTTT.

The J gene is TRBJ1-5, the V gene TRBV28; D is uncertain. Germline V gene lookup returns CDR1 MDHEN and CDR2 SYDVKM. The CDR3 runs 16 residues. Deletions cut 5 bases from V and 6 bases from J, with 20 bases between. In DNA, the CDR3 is TGTGCCAGCAGTCCCGCCTCAGGATTAGATGGTCAGCCCCAGCATTTT. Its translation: CASSPASGLDGQPQHF.

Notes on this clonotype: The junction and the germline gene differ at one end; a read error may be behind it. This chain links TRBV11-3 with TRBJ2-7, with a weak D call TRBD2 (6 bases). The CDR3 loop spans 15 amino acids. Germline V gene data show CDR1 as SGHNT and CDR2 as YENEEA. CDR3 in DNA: TGTGCCAGCAGCTTACGACCGGGACGGACTACGGGGTTTTGCTTC. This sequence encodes CASSLRPGRTTGFCF. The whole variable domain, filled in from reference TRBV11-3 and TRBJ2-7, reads EAGVVQSPRYKIIEKKQPVAFWCNPISGHNTLYWYLQNLGQGPELLIRYENEEAVDDSQLPKDRFSAERLKGVDSTLKIQPAELGDSAVYLCASSLRPGRTTGFCFGPGTRLTVT.

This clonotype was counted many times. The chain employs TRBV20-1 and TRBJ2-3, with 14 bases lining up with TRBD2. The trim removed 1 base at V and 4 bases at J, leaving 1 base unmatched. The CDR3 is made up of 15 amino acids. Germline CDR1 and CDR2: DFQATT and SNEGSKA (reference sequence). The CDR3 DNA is TGCAGTGCTAGAGTGACTAGCGGGAGGGCAGATACGCAGTATTTT. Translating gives CSARVTSGRADTQYF.

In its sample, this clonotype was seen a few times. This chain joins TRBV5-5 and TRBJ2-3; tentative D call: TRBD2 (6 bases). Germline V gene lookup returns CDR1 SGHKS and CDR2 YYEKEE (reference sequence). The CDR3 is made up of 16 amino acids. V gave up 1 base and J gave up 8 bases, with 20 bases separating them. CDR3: CASSLRGLKEGGTQYF. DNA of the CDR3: TGTGCCAGCAGCTTGAGGGGACTGAAAGAGGGAGGTACGCAGTATTTT.

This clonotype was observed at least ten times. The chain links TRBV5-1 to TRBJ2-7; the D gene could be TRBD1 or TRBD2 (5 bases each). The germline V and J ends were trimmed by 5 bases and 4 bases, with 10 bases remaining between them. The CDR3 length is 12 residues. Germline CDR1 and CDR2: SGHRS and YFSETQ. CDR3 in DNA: TGCGCCAGCAGTCGGGACCGGTACGAGCAGTACTTC. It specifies CASSRDRYEQYF.

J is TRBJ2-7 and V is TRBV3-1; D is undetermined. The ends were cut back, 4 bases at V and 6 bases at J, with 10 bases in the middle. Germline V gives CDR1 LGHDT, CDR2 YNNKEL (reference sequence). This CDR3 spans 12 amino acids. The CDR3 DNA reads TGTGCCAGCAGCCTCAACGTTGGCGAGCAGTACTTC. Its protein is CASSLNVGEQYF.

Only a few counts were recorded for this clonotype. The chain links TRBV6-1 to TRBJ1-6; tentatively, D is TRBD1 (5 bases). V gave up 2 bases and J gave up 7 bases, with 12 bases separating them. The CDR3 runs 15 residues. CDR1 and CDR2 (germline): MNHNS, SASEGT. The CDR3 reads CASSERGRPNSPLHF. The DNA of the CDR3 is TGTGCCAGCAGTGAAAGGGGACGCCCAAATTCACCCCTCCACTTT.

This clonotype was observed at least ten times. The CDR3 nucleotides read TGTGCCAGCAGCTCGACTAGCGGGATGGGAGAGCAGTACTTC. This translates into CASSSTSGMGEQYF. This rearrangement joins TRBV11-2 to TRBJ2-7; TRBD2 matches 11 bases. The CDR3 consists of 14 residues. With 4 bases clipped from V and 7 bases from J, the junction kept 6 bases outside the gene matches. CDR1 and CDR2 from the germline V gene are SGHAT and FQNNGV.